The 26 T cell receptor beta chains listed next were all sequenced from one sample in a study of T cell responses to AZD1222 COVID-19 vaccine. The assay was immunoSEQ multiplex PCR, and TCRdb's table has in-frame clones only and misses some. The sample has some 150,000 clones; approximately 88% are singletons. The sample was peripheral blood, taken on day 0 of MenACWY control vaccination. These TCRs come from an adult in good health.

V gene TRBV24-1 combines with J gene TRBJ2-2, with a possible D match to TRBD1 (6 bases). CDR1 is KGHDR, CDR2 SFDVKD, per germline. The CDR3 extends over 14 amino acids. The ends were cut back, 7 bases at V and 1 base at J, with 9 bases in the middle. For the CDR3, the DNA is TGTGCCACCAGCGGGACACTGAACACCGGGGAGCTGTTTTTT. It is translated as CATSGTLNTGELFF.

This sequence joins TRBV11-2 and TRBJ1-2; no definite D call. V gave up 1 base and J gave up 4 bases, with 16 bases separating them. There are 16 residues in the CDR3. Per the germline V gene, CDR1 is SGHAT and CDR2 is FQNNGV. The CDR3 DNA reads TGTGCCAGCAGCTTAGGGAAGAACCCAGGCGGCTATGGCTACACCTTC. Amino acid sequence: CASSLGKNPGGYGYTF.

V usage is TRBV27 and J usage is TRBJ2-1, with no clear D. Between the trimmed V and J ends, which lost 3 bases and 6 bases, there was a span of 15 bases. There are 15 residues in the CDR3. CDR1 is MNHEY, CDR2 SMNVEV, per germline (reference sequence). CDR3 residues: CASSFDKSLSNEQFF. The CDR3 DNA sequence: TGTGCCAGCAGTTTTGACAAATCGCTGAGCAATGAGCAGTTCTTC.

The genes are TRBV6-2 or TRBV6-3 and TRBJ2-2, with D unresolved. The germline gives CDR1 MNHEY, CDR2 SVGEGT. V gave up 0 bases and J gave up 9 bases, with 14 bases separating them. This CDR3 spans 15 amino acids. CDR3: CASSYSGVTARELFF. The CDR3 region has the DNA TGTGCCAGCAGTTACTCTGGGGTCACGGCCCGGGAGCTGTTTTTT.

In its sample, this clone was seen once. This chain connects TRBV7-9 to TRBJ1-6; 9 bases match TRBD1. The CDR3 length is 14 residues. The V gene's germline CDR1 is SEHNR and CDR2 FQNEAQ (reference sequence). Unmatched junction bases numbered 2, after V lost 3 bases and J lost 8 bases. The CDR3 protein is CASSFTGGDSPLHF. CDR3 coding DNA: TGTGCCAGCAGCTTCACAGGGGGCGATTCACCCCTCCACTTT.

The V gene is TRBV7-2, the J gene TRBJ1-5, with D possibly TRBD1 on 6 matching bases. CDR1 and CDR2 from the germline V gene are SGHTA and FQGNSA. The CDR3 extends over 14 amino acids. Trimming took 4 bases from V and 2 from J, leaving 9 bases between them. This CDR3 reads CASSSRQGNQPQHF. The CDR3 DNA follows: TGTGCCAGCAGCTCCCGACAGGGCAATCAGCCCCAGCATTTT.

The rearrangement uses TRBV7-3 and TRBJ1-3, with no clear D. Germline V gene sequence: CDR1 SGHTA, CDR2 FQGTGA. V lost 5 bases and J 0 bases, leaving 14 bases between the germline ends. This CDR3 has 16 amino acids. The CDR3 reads CASSPPLWSSGNTIYF. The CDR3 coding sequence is TGTGCCAGCAGCCCCCCTCTGTGGTCCTCTGGAAACACCATATATTTT.

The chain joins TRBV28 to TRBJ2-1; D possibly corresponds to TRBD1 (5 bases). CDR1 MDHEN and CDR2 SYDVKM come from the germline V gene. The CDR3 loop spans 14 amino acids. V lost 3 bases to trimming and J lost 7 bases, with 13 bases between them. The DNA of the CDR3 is TGTGCCAGCAGTTTTAGCCAGGGAAGGAATGAGCAGTTCTTC. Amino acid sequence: CASSFSQGRNEQFF. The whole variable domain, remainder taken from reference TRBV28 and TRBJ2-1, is DVKVTQSSRYLVKRTGEKVFLECVQDMDHENMFWYRQDPGLGLRLIYFSYDVKMKEKGDIPEGYSVSREKKERFSLILESASTNQTSMYLCASSFSQGRNEQFFGPGTRLTVL.

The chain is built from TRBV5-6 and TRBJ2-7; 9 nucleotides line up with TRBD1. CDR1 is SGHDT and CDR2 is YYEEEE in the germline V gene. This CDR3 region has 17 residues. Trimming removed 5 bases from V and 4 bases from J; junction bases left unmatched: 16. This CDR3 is CASRSISTGGGGYEQYF. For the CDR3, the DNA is TGTGCCAGCAGGAGTATATCCACAGGGGGCGGCGGGTACGAGCAGTACTTC.

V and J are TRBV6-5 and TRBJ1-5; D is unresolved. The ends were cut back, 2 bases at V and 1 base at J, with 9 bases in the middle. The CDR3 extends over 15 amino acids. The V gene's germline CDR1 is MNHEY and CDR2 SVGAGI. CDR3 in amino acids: CASSYASNSNQPQHF. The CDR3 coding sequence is TGTGCCAGCAGTTACGCCTCCAACAGCAATCAGCCCCAGCATTTT.

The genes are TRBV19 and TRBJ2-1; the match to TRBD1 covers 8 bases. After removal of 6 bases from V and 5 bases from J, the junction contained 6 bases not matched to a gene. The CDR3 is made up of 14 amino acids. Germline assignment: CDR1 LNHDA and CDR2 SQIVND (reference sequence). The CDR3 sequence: CASSRDRRDNEQFF. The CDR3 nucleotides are TGTGCCAGTAGCAGGGACAGGAGAGACAATGAGCAGTTCTTC.

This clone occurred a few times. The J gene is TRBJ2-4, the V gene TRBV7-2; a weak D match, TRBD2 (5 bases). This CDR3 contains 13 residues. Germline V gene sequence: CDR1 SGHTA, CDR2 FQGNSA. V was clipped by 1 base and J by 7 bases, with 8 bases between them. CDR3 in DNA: TGTGCCAGCAGCTTAGATTCGGGGAACATTCAGTACTTC. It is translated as CASSLDSGNIQYF. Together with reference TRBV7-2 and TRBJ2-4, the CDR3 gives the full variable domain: GAGVSQSPSNKVTEKGKDVELRCDPISGHTALYWYRQSLGQGLEFLIYFQGNSAPDKSGLPSDRFSAERTGGSVSTLTIQRTQQEDSAVYLCASSLDSGNIQYFGAGTRLSVL.

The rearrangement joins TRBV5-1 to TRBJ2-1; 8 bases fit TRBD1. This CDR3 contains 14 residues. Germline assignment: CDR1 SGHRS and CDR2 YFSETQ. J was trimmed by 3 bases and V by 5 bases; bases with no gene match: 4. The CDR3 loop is CASRVQGDYNEQFF. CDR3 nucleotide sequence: TGCGCCAGCAGGGTACAGGGGGACTACAATGAGCAGTTCTTC.

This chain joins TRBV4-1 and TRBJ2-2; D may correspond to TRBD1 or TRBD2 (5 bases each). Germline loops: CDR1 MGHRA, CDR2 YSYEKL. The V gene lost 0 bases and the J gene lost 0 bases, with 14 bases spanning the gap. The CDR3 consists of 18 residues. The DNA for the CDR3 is TGCGCCAGCAGCCAAGACCCGGGACGGTTGACGAACACCGGGGAGCTGTTTTTT. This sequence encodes CASSQDPGRLTNTGELFF.

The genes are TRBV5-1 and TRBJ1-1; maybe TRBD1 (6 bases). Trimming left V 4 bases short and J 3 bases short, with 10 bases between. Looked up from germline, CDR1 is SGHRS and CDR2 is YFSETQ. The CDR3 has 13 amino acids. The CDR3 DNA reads TGCGCCAGCAGCGGGGGGGCCTACACTGAAGCTTTCTTT. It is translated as CASSGGAYTEAFF.

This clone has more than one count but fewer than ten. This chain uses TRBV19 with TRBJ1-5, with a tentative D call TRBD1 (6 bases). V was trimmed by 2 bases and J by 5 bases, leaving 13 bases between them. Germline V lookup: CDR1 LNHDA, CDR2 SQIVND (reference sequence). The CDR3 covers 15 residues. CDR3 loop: CASSIWQGWDQPQHF. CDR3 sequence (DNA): TGTGCCAGTAGTATATGGCAGGGGTGGGATCAGCCCCAGCATTTT.

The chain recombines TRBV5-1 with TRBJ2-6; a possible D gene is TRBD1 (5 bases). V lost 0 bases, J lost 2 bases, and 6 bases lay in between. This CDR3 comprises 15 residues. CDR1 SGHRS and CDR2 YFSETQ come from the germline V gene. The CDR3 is CASSLAGTGANVLTF. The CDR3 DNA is TGCGCCAGCAGCTTGGCAGGGACTGGGGCCAACGTCCTGACTTTC.

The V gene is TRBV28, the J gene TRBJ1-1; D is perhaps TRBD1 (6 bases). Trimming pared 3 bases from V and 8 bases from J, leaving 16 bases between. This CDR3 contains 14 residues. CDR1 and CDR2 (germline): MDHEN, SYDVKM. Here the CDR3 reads CASSLEGGKIEAFF. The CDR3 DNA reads TGTGCCAGCAGTTTGGAGGGGGGGAAAATCGAAGCTTTCTTT.

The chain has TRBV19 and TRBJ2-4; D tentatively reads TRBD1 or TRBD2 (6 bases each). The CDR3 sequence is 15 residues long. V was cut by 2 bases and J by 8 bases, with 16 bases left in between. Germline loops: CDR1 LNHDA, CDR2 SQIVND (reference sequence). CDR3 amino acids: CASSITGNLADIQYF. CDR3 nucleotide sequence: TGTGCCAGTAGTATAACAGGGAATTTAGCGGACATTCAGTACTTC.

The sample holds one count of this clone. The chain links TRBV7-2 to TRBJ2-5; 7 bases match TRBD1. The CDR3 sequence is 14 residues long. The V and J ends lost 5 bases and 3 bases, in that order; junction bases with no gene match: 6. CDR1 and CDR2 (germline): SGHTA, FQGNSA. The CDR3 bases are TGTGCCAGCAGCCAGAATACAGGGGAAGAGACCCAGTACTTC. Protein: CASSQNTGEETQYF.

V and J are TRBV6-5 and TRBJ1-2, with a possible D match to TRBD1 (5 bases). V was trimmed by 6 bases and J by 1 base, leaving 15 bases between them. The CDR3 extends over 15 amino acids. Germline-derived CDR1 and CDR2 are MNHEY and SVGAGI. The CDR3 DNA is TGTGCCAGCAGCCGAATCAGAGGGGATAACTATGGCTACACCTTC. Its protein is CASSRIRGDNYGYTF.

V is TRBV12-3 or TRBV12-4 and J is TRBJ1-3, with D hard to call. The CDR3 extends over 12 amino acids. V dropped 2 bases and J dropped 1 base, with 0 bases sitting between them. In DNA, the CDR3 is TGTGCCAGCAGTTTATCTGGAAACACCATATATTTT. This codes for CASSLSGNTIYF.

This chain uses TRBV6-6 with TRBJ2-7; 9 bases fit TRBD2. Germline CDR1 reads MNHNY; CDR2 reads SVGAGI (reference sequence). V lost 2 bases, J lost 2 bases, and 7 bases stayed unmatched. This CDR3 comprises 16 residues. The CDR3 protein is CASSYRGLATTYEQYF. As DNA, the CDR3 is TGTGCCAGCAGTTACCGAGGACTAGCGACAACCTACGAGCAGTACTTC.

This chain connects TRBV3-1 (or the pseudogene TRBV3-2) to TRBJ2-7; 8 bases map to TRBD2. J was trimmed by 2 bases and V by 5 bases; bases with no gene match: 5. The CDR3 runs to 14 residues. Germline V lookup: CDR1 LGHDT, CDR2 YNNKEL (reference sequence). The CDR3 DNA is TGTGCCAGCAGCGAGAGCGGGAGAGCCTACGAGCAGTACTTC. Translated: CASSESGRAYEQYF.

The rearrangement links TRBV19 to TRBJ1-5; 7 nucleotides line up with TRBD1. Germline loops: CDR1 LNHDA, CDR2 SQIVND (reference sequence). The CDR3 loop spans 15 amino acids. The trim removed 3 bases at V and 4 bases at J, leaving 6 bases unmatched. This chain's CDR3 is CASSIRGEGNQPQHF. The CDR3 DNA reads TGTGCCAGTAGTATCAGGGGGGAAGGGAATCAGCCCCAGCATTTT.

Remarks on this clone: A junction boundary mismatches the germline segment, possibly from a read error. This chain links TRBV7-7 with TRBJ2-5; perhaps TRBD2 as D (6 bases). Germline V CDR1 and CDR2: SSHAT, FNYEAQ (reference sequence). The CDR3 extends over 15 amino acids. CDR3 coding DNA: TGTGCTAGCAGCCACCTAGTCGGGGGACAAGAGACCCAGTACTTC. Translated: CASSHLVGGQETQYF.